The 17 T cell receptor beta chains in this list originate from one sample, sequenced in a study of blood T cell repertoires in COVID-19. Here immunoSEQ multiplex PCR was the method, and the copy in TCRdb shows in-frame clones only, minus some. The sample has roughly 150,000 clones; 83% are singletons. The sequencing input was peripheral blood. The receptors here all came from a woman in her 70s who had recovered from COVID-19.

V gene TRBV7-2 combines with J gene TRBJ2-7; 7 positions agree with TRBD1. V was pared by 1 base and J by 0 bases, with 6 bases of the junction left unmatched. Germline CDR1 SGHTA, CDR2 FQGNSA. The CDR3 covers 16 residues. This chain's CDR3 is CASSLVRTGSSYEQYF. CDR3 in DNA: TGTGCCAGCAGCTTAGTTAGGACAGGCAGCTCCTACGAGCAGTACTTC.

The rearrangement uses TRBV2 and TRBJ2-6; D possibly corresponds to TRBD2 (5 bases). Germline V CDR1 and CDR2: SNHLY, FYNNEI. The CDR3 covers 13 residues. Trimming left V 7 bases short and J 2 bases short, with 6 bases between. The CDR3 protein is CASKRAGANVLTF. The CDR3 DNA reads TGTGCCAGCAAGAGGGCTGGGGCCAACGTCCTGACTTTC.

The genes are TRBV29-1 and TRBJ1-3; D possibly corresponds to TRBD1 (5 bases). This CDR3 is 12 amino acids long. CDR1 is SQVTM and CDR2 is ANQGSEA in the germline V gene. V lost 5 bases and J lost 4, with 9 bases in between. This CDR3 is CSVRGGGNTIYF. The CDR3 DNA follows: TGCAGCGTTCGGGGGGGAGGAAACACCATATATTTT.

This clone was detected once. The J gene is TRBJ1-1, the V gene TRBV6-5; TRBD1 agrees at 7 bases. This CDR3 has 14 residues. V lost 2 bases, J lost 8 bases, and 8 bases stayed unmatched. Germline V lookup: CDR1 MNHEY, CDR2 SVGAGI. The CDR3 bases are TGTGCCAGCAGTTACGCGGGAGGACAGGCGGAAGCTTTCTTT. It translates to CASSYAGGQAEAFF.

The chain employs TRBV2 and TRBJ1-2, with 10 bases lining up with TRBD1. J gave up 7 bases and V 5 bases, and 7 bases lay outside the gene matches. The CDR3 totals 14 residues. Germline V gives CDR1 SNHLY, CDR2 FYNNEI. The CDR3 coding sequence is TGTGCCAGCAGTTGGAGACAGGGGGCGCCTGGCTACACCTTC. This gives the protein CASSWRQGAPGYTF.

The J gene is TRBJ1-4, the V gene TRBV30; weak D call: TRBD1 (5 bases). Trimming removed 6 bases from V and 8 bases from J, with 16 bases in between. The CDR3 runs 13 residues. Germline V gives CDR1 GTSNPN, CDR2 SVGIG (reference sequence). The CDR3 here is CACTIPGGEKLFF. DNA of the CDR3: TGTGCCTGCACGATCCCCGGGGGGGAAAAACTGTTTTTT.

The chain uses TRBV12-3 or TRBV12-4 and TRBJ2-5; the D is unclear. Between the trimmed V and J ends, which lost 6 bases and 3 bases, there was a span of 11 bases. This CDR3 comprises 13 residues. The CDR3 loop reads CASSPDWKETQYF. CDR3 in DNA: TGTGCCAGCAGCCCCGACTGGAAAGAGACCCAGTACTTC.

The genes are TRBV18 and TRBJ2-7, with D possibly matching TRBD2 (5 bases). The V gene's germline CDR1 is KGHSH and CDR2 LQKENI. V gave up 4 bases and J gave up 2 bases, with 12 bases separating them. There are 14 residues in the CDR3. CDR3 region: CASSRESRTYEQYF. For the CDR3, the DNA is TGTGCCAGCTCACGGGAGTCTAGAACCTACGAGCAGTACTTC.

V is TRBV28 and J is TRBJ2-3; 8 nucleotides match TRBD2. Trimming at V came to 5 bases and at J to 3 bases, leaving 7 bases not matched to a gene. Germline lookup yields CDR1 MDHEN and CDR2 SYDVKM. The CDR3 spans 15 residues. Here the CDR3 reads CASSPPGGLTDTQYF. For the CDR3, the DNA is TGTGCCAGCAGTCCCCCGGGGGGGTTGACAGATACGCAGTATTTT.

This chain links TRBV3-1 (or the pseudogene TRBV3-2) with TRBJ2-6; 10 nucleotides line up with TRBD1. This CDR3 contains 18 residues. In germline, CDR1 is LGHDT, CDR2 YNNKEL (reference sequence). Trimming took 6 bases from V and 4 from J; bases not matched to a gene: 12. The CDR3 loop reads CASRNQTGGAAGANVLTF. CDR3 bases: TGTGCCAGCAGGAATCAGACAGGGGGCGCTGCGGGGGCCAACGTCCTGACTTTC.

The V and J genes are TRBV19 and TRBJ1-2; weak D call: TRBD1 (5 bases). The CDR3 has 15 residues. Germline CDR1 is LNHDA and CDR2 is SQIVND (reference sequence). Trimming stripped 1 base from V and 2 bases from J, with 11 bases between. The CDR3 nucleotides read TGTGCCAGTAGTATAGGTGGGGCGGAAAACTATGGCTACACCTTC. This translates into CASSIGGAENYGYTF.

V is TRBV6-5 and J is TRBJ2-7; 9 positions match TRBD1. The junction had 2 bases not matched to a gene; V was cut back by 0 bases and J by 2 bases. This CDR3 comprises 15 residues. The germline V gene has CDR1 MNHEY and CDR2 SVGAGI. This CDR3 is CASSYSTGGPYEQYF. In DNA form, the CDR3 reads TGTGCCAGCAGTTACTCGACAGGGGGTCCCTACGAGCAGTACTTC.

This clone was recorded only once. The chain combines TRBV6-5 with TRBJ2-3, with TRBD2 as a possible D gene (5 bases). The CDR3 spans 13 residues. Trimming pared 6 bases from V and 1 base from J, leaving 8 bases between. CDR1 and CDR2 from the germline V gene are MNHEY and SVGAGI. The CDR3 bases are TGTGCCAGCAGCCCCGGGGGCACAGATACGCAGTATTTT. This sequence encodes CASSPGGTDTQYF.

The genes are TRBV6-5 and TRBJ2-1; D call uncertain. CDR1 is MNHEY, CDR2 SVGAGI, per germline. The V end lost 7 bases, the J end lost 8 bases, and 15 bases lay between the germline ends. The CDR3 is 13 residues long. CDR3 DNA: TGTGCCAGCACTGTCTCCGCGAATCATGAGCAGTTCTTC. This sequence encodes CASTVSANHEQFF.

This clone has more than one count but fewer than ten. The chain's CDR3 is CSAPYSPDQGTEAFF. CDR3 sequence (DNA): TGCAGCGCGCCCTACTCCCCCGACCAGGGCACTGAAGCTTTCTTT. J is TRBJ1-1 and V is TRBV29-1, with D perhaps matching TRBD1 (5 bases). This CDR3 comprises 15 residues. CDR1 SQVTM and CDR2 ANQGSEA come from the germline V gene. Trimming shortened V by 7 bases and J by 4 bases, and 22 bases separated the two germline ends.

The J gene is TRBJ2-7, the V gene TRBV5-4, with 9 positions matching TRBD2. Germline lookup yields CDR1 SGHNT and CDR2 YYREEE (reference sequence). V dropped 3 bases and J dropped 3; count of bases not matched to a gene: 7. This CDR3 is built from 15 residues. CDR3: CASSSGERGDYEQYF. The CDR3 DNA reads as TGTGCCAGCAGCTCAGGGGAGCGGGGGGACTACGAGCAGTACTTC.

V and J are TRBV27 and TRBJ1-5, with a possible D match to TRBD1 (6 bases). The CDR3 is made up of 16 amino acids. Trimming cost V 5 bases and J 3 bases, with 17 bases left between them. Germline loops: CDR1 MNHEY, CDR2 SMNVEV (reference sequence). The CDR3 nucleotides read TGTGCCAGCAGTCCCCCGGGAGGGGGGAACAATCAGCCCCAGCATTTT. Amino acids: CASSPPGGGNNQPQHF.